The source of this T cell receptor (beta chain) is a study of control samples from healthy donors and cancer patients. The assay was immunoSEQ multiplex PCR, and TCRdb's table has in-frame clones only and misses some. The sample lists 78,000 or so clones; around nine tenths were seen once. The germline CDR1 and CDR2 sequences are SQVTM and ANQGSEA. V dropped 4 bases and J dropped 5; count of bases not matched to a gene: 8. The CDR3 contains 14 residues. The rearrangement links TRBV29-1 to TRBJ1-2; 9 bases are a match to TRBD1. The specimen was blood. The TCR originated in a woman aged 45-65 years in good health. The CDR3 nucleotides are TGCAGCGTTGGTAGTTCGGGGACAGGGTATGGCTACACCTTC. It specifies CSVGSSGTGYGYTF.